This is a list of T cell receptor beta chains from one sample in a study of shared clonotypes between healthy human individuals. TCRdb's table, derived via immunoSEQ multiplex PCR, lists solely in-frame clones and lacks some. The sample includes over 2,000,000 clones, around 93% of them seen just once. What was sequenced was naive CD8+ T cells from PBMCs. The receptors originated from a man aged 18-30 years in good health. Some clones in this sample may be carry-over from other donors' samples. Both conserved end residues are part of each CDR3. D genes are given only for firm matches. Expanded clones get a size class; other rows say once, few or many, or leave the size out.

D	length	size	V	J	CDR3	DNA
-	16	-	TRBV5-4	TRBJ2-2	CASSTGLFADTGELFF	TGTGCCAGCAGCACGGGACTCTTCGCGGACACCGGGGAGCTGTTTTTT
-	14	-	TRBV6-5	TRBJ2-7	CASSYSEGTYEQYF	TGTGCCAGCAGTTACTCGGAAGGGACCTACGAGCAGTACTTC
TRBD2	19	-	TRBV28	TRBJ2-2	CASSPRTSGIPQNTGELFF	TGTGCCAGCAGTCCCCGGACTAGCGGGATTCCGCAGAACACCGGGGAGCTGTTTTTT
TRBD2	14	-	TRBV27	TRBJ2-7	CASNRAGGGGEQYF	TGTGCCAGCAATAGAGCGGGAGGCGGTGGCGAGCAGTACTTC
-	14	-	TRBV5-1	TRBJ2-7	CASSLSRGLYEQYF	TGCGCCAGCAGCTTGAGCCGGGGGCTCTACGAGCAGTACTTC
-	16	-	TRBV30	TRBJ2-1	CAWSPPDFSSYNEQFF	TGTGCCTGGAGTCCTCCGGACTTCAGCTCCTACAATGAGCAGTTCTTC
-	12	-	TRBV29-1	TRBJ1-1	CSVCIKSTEAFF	TGCAGCGTTTGCATAAAGAGCACTGAAGCTTTCTTT
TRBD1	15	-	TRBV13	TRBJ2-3	CASSPRDRYTDTQYF	TGTGCCAGCAGCCCCCGGGACAGATACACAGATACGCAGTATTTT
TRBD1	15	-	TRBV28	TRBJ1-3	CAINNRGSSGNTIYF	TGTGCCATCAACAACAGGGGGTCCTCTGGAAACACCATATATTTT
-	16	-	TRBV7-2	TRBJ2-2	CASSLGGSAYTGELFF	TGTGCCAGCAGCTTAGGCGGCAGCGCGTACACCGGGGAGCTGTTTTTT
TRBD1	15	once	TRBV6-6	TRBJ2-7	CASSTSGTAAYEQYF	TGTGCCAGCAGCACCTCCGGGACAGCAGCATACGAGCAGTACTTC
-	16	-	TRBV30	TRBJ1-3	CAWRGLDHPSGNTIYF	TGTGCCTGGAGAGGGTTAGACCATCCCTCTGGAAACACCATATATTTT
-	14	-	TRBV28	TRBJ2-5	CASSLMGDQETQYF	TGTGCCAGCAGCTTGATGGGGGATCAAGAGACCCAGTACTTC
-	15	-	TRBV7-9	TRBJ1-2	CASSLGGLGPTGYTF	TGTGCCAGCAGCTTAGGGGGGTTAGGACCTACTGGCTACACCTTC
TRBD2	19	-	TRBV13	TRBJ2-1	CASSLEAGALEQGSWEQFF	TGTGCCAGCAGCTTAGAAGCGGGAGCGCTCGAGCAAGGGTCCTGGGAGCAGTTCTTC
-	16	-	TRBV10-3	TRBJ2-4	CAISESKGGPAPIQYF	TGTGCCATCAGTGAGTCGAAGGGGGGCCCTGCCCCCATTCAGTACTTC
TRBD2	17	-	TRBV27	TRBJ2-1	CASSLSGGRASHNEQFF	TGTGCCAGCAGTTTATCGGGCGGGAGGGCCTCTCACAATGAGCAGTTCTTC
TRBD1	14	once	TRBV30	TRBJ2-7	CAWGEGTGHYEQYF	TGTGCCTGGGGGGAGGGGACAGGGCACTACGAGCAGTACTTC
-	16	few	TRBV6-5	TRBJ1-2	CASSYSIYLSVGSYTF	TGTGCCAGCAGTTACTCGATTTATCTCTCGGTAGGAAGCTACACCTTC
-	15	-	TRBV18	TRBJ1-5	CASSPERGPNQPQHF	TGTGCCAGCTCACCCGAACGGGGTCCCAATCAGCCCCAGCATTTT
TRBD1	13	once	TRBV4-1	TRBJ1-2	CASSPGQAGGYTF	TGCGCCAGCAGCCCCGGACAGGCGGGTGGCTACACCTTC
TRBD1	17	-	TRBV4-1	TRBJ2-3	CASSTRPGTGGADTQYF	TGCGCCAGCAGCACTCGCCCAGGGACAGGGGGTGCAGATACGCAGTATTTT
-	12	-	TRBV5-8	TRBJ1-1	CASSPRVSRAFF	TGTGCCAGCAGCCCTCGGGTCTCTCGAGCTTTCTTT
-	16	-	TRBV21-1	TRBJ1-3	CASSKRTGSSGNTIYF	TGTGCCAGCAGCAAACGTACAGGATCCTCTGGAAACACCATATATTTT
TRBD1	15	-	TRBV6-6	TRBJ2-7	CASSYQGQGRDEQYF	TGTGCCAGCAGTTACCAGGGACAGGGTAGGGACGAGCAGTACTTC
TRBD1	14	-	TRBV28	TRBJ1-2	CASNLAGGNYGYTF	TGTGCCAGCAACCTAGCAGGGGGAAACTATGGCTACACCTTC
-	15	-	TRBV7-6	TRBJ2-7	CASSPGWGMTYEQYF	TGTGCCAGCAGCCCCGGGTGGGGGATGACCTACGAGCAGTACTTC
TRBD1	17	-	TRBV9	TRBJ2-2	CASSFNRDSSNTGELFF	TGTGCCAGCAGCTTTAACCGGGACAGCTCGAACACCGGGGAGCTGTTTTTT
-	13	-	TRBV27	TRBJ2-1	CASSSLLDNEQFF	TGTGCCAGCAGTTCGCTACTAGACAATGAGCAGTTCTTC
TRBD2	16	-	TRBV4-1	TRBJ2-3	CASSPGLAGVTDTQYF	TGCGCCAGCAGCCCAGGACTAGCGGGAGTCACAGATACGCAGTATTTT
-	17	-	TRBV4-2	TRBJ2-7	CASSLSVQSGLGDEQYF	TGTGCCAGCAGCCTTTCGGTGCAGTCGGGGCTAGGGGACGAGCAGTACTTC
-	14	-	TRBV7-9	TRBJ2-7	CASSPARPHYEQYF	TGTGCCAGCAGCCCTGCCAGGCCCCACTACGAGCAGTACTTC
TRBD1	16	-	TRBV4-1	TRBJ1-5	CASSQVRDRENQPQHF	TGCGCCAGCAGCCAAGTCCGGGACAGGGAAAATCAGCCCCAGCATTTT
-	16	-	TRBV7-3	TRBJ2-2	CASSQSRGQGTGELFF	TGTGCCAGCAGCCAAAGTCGGGGGCAAGGCACCGGGGAGCTGTTTTTT
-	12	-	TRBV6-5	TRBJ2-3	CASSYRGDTQYF	TGTGCCAGCAGTTACAGGGGGGATACGCAGTATTTT
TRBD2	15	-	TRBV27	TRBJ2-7	CASSFTGTSANEQYF	TGTGCCAGCAGTTTTACCGGGACTAGCGCGAACGAGCAGTACTTC
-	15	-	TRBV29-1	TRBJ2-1	CSVEGVREYYNEQFF	TGCAGCGTTGAAGGGGTCCGGGAGTACTACAATGAGCAGTTCTTC
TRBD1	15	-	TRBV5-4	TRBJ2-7	CASSALRDRVGEQYF	TGTGCCAGCAGCGCCCTACGGGACAGGGTTGGCGAGCAGTACTTC
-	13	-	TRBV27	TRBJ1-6	CASTYSHNSPLHF	TGTGCCAGCACCTACAGCCATAATTCACCCCTCCACTTT
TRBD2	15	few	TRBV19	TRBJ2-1	CASSIAAGGGDEQFF	TGTGCCAGTAGTATAGCAGCGGGAGGGGGCGATGAGCAGTTCTTC
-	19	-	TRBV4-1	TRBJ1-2	CASSQDGYMEGALGYGYTF	TGCGCCAGCAGCCAAGATGGGTATATGGAGGGAGCATTGGGCTATGGCTACACCTTC
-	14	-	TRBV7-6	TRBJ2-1	CASSLVLGSNEQFF	TGTGCCAGCAGCTTAGTGCTCGGTTCAAATGAGCAGTTCTTC
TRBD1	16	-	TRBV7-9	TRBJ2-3	CASSRRDSSSTDTQYF	TGTGCCAGCAGCCGAAGGGACAGCTCTAGCACAGATACGCAGTATTTT
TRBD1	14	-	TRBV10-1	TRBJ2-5	CASSETGWGETQYF	TGCGCCAGCAGCGAGACAGGGTGGGGAGAGACCCAGTACTTC
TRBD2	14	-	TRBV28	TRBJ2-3	CASSLAGDEDTQYF	TGTGCCAGCAGTTTAGCGGGAGACGAAGATACGCAGTATTTT